This T cell receptor (beta chain) was obtained from a study of blood T cells in healthy people across ages. The germline gives CDR1 ENHRY, CDR2 SYGVKD. The CDR3 is 15 residues long. V lost 7 bases, J lost 7 bases, and 10 bases stayed unmatched. The second PCR ran roughly 6 to 11 cycles with a sample-barcoded 5' primer and J-beta primers. MiXCR, run by TCRdb on the 5' RACE reads, gives a single entry per CDR3 protein. The repertoire holds approximately 1,000,000 distinct CDR3 sequences, with over 35% as singletons. The sample comprised blood. The TCR was taken from a woman in her sixties or seventies in good health. The chain couples TRBV10-3 to TRBJ2-1, with 10 bases matching TRBD2. CDR3 protein: CAITEAGGPFNEQFF. DNA of the CDR3: TGTGCCATCACTGAAGCGGGAGGGCCGTTTAATGAGCAGTTCTTC.